This T cell receptor beta chain comes out of a study of cytomegalovirus exposure and HLA in healthy donors. The CDR3 is made up of 15 amino acids. V was pared by 5 bases and J by 4 bases, with 9 bases of the junction left unmatched. Looked up from germline, CDR1 is ENHRY and CDR2 is SYGVKD. The primer mix had 60 Vbeta and 13 Jbeta primers. Using immunoSEQ multiplex PCR, the repertoire was profiled, and TCRdb retains in-frame clones only, with some absent. This sample has some 200,000 clones, with about three quarters found just once. Worth noting for this clone: Its cognate antigen is unknown.

Findings and caveats of the study: In vitro testing confirmed a few CMV-associated chains as specific for CMV antigens.

The TCR comes from a man between 18 and 29 years old in good health and CMV-seronegative. The sequenced sample consisted of PBMCs. The chain recombines TRBV10-3 with TRBJ2-3; 7 bases agree with TRBD2. CDR3 protein: CAISLAGEAADTQYF. The CDR3 DNA follows: TGTGCCATCAGTTTGGCGGGAGAGGCGGCAGATACGCAGTATTTT.